Each of the 3 T cell receptor beta chains below was sequenced from the same sample in a study of T cell clones after liver transplantation. Sequenced by immunoSEQ multiplex PCR; TCRdb stores in-frame clones only, minus some. In the table there are under 85,000 clones, about 80% of which are singletons. The specimen comprised CD4+ T cells from blood, sampled 12 months after liver transplant. The receptors derive from a human patient who received a liver transplant. Some of these T cells may belong to the graft donor.

This sequence joins TRBV6-5 and TRBJ2-3; tentative D call: TRBD2 (5 bases). V lost 0 bases to trimming and J lost 2 bases, with 9 bases between them. The CDR3 loop spans 15 amino acids. The germline CDR1 and CDR2 sequences are MNHEY and SVGAGI. CDR3 in DNA: TGTGCCAGCAGTTACTCAGCGGCTTACACAGATACGCAGTATTTT. Protein: CASSYSAAYTDTQYF.

The chain is built from TRBV5-4 and TRBJ2-7, with 8 bases identical to TRBD2. CDR1 and CDR2 from the germline V gene are SGHNT and YYREEE (reference sequence). The CDR3 runs to 16 residues. J was trimmed by 5 bases and V by 0 bases; bases with no gene match: 10. CDR3 region: CASSLAAASGFHEQYF. The CDR3 nucleotides read TGTGCCAGCAGCTTGGCCGCGGCTAGCGGGTTCCACGAGCAGTACTTC.

The chain carries TRBV9 and TRBJ2-7; D could derive from TRBD1 or TRBD2 (7 bases each). Trimming left V 4 bases short and J 7 bases short, with 15 bases between. The CDR3 runs to 13 residues. CDR1 and CDR2 (germline): SGDLS, YYNGEE. The CDR3: CASSSRGGGEQYF. The CDR3 DNA follows: TGTGCCAGCAGCTCCAGGGGGGGAGGTGAGCAGTACTTC.